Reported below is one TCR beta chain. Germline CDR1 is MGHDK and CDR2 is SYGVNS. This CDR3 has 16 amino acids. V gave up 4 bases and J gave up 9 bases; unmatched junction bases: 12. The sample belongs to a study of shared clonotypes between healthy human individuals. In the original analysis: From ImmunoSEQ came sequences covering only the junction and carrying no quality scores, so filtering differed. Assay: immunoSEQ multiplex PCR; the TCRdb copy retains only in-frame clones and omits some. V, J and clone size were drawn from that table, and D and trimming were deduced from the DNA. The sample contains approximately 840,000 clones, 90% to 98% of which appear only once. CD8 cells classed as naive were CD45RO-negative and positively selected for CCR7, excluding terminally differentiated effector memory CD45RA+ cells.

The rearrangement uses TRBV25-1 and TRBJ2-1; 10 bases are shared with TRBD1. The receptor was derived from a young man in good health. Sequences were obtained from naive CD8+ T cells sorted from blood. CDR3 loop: CASSVDRDRGLGEQFF. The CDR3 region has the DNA TGTGCCAGCAGTGTCGACCGGGACAGGGGCTTAGGTGAGCAGTTCTTC.